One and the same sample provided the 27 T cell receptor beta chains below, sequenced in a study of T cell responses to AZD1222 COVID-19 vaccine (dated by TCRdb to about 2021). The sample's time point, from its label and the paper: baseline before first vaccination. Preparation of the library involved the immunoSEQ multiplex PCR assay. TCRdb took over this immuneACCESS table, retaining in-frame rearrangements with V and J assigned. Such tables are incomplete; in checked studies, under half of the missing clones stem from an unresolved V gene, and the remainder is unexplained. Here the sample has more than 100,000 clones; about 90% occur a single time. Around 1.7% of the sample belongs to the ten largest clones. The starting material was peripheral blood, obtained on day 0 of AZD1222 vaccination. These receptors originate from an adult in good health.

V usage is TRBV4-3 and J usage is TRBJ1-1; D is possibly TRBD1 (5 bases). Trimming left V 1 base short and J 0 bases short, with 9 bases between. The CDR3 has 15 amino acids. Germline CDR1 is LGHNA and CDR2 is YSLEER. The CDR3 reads CASSQGAGMNTEAFF. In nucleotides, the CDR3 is TGCGCCAGCAGCCAAGGGGCAGGGATGAACACTGAAGCTTTCTTT.

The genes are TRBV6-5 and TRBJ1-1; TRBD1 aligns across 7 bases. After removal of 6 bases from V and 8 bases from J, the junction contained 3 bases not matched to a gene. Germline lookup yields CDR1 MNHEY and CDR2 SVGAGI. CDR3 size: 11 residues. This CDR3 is CASSSTGEAFF. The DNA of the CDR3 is TGTGCCAGCAGCTCGACAGGGGAAGCTTTCTTT.

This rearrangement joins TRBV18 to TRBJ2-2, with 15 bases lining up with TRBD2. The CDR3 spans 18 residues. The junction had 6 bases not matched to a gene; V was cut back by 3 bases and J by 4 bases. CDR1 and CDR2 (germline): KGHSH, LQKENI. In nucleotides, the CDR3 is TGTGCCAGCTCACCCCAGGGACTAGCGGGAGGTCGCACCGGGGAGCTGTTTTTT. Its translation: CASSPQGLAGGRTGELFF.

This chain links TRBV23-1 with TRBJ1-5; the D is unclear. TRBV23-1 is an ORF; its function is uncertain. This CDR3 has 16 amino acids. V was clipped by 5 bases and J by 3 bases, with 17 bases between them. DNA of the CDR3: TGCGCCAGCAGTTCCCACCTAAGGACGGACAATCAGCCCCAGCATTTT. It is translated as CASSSHLRTDNQPQHF.

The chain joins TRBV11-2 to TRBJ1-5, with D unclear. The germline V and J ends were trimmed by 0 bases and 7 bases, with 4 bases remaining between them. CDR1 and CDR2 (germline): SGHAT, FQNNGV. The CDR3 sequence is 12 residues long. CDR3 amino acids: CASSLEGQPQHF. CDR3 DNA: TGTGCCAGCAGCTTAGAGGGACAGCCCCAGCATTTT.

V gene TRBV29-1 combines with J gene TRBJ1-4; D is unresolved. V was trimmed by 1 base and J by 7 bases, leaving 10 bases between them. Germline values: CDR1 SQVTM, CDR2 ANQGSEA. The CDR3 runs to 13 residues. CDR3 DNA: TGCAGCGTTGAAGGGCAGGTCTCTGAAAAACTGTTTTTT. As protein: CSVEGQVSEKLFF.

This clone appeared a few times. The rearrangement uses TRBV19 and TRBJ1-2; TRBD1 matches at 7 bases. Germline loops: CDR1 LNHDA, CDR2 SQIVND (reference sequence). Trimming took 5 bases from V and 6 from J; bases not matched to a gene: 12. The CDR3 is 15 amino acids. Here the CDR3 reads CASSPQGVKGHGYTF. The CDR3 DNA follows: TGTGCCAGTAGTCCTCAGGGGGTCAAGGGTCATGGCTACACCTTC.

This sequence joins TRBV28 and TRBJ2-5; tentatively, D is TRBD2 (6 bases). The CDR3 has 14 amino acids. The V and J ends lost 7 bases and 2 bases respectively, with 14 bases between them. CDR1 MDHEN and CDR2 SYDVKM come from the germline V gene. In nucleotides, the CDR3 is TGTGCCAGCAAAGACGGGGGTGATCAAGAGACCCAGTACTTC. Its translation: CASKDGGDQETQYF.

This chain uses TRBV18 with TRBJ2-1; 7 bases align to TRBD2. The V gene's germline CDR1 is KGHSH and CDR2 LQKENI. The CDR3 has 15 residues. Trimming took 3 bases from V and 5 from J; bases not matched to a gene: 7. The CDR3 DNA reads TGTGCCAGCTCACCCCAACTAGCGAATAACAATGAGCAGTTCTTC. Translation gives CASSPQLANNNEQFF.

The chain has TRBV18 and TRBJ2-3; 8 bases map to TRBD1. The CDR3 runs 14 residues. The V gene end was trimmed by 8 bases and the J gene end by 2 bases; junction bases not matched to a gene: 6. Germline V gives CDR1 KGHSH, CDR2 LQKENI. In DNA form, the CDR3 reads TGTGCCAGCGAACAGGGGGGTGACACAGATACGCAGTATTTT. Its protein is CASEQGGDTDTQYF.

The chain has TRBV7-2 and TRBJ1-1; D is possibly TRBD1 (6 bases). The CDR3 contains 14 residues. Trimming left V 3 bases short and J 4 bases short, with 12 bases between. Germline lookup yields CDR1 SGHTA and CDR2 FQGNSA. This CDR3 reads CASSLGGAVTEAFF. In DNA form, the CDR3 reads TGTGCCAGCAGCTTGGGGGGCGCGGTCACTGAAGCTTTCTTT.

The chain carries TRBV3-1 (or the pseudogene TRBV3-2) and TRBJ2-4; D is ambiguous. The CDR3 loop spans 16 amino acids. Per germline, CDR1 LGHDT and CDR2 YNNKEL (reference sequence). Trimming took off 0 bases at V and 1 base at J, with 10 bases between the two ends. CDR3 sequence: CASSQDLSIAKNIQYF. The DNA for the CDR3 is TGTGCCAGCAGCCAAGATTTGTCGATCGCCAAAAACATTCAGTACTTC.

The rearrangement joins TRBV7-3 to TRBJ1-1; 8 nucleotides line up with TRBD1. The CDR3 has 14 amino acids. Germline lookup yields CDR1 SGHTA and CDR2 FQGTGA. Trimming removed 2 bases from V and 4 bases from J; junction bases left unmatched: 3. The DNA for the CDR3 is TGTGCCAGCAGCTTACAGGGGGCGACCACTGAAGCTTTCTTT. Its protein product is CASSLQGATTEAFF.

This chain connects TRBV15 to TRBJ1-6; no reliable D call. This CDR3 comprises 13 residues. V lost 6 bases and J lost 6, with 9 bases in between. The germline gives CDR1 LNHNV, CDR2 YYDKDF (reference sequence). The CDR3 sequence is CATRVGANSPLHF. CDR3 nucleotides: TGTGCCACCAGGGTTGGCGCTAATTCACCCCTCCACTTT.

CDR3 sequence: CASRLTYEQYV. In DNA form, the CDR3 reads TGTGCCAGTAGACTAACCTACGAGCAGTACGTC. J is TRBJ2-7 and V is TRBV19, with D hard to call. Between the trimmed V and J ends, which lost 6 bases and 2 bases, there was a span of 5 bases. The CDR3 is 11 residues long. CDR1 is LNHDA, CDR2 SQIVND, per germline (reference sequence).

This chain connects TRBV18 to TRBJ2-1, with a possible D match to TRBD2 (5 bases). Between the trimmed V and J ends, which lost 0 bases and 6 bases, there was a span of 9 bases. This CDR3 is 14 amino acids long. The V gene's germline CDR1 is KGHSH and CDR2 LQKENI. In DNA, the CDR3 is TGTGCCAGCTCACCACCGGGCGGAGGCAATGAGCAGTTCTTC. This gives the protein CASSPPGGGNEQFF.

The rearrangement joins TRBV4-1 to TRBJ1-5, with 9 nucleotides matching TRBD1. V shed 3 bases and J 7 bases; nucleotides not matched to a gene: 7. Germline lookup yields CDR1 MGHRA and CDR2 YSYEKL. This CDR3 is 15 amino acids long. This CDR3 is CASSQPGQGYQPQHF. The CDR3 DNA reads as TGCGCCAGCAGCCAGCCGGGACAGGGTTACCAGCCCCAGCATTTT.

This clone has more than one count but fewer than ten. The CDR3 reads CALNSGTGNEKLFF. DNA of the CDR3: TGTGCCTTAAATTCCGGGACAGGGAATGAAAAACTGTTTTTT. The rearrangement links TRBV30 to TRBJ1-4, with 9 bases aligning to TRBD1. The CDR3 consists of 14 residues. Germline loops: CDR1 GTSNPN, CDR2 SVGIG (reference sequence). The trim removed 7 bases at V and 5 bases at J, leaving 8 bases unmatched.

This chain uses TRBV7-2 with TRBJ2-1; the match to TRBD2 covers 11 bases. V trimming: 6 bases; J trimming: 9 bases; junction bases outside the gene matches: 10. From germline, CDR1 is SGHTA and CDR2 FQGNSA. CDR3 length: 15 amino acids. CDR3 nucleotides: TGTGCCAGCAGGCGGGGACTAGCGGTCCTCAGTGAGCAGTTCTTC. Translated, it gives CASRRGLAVLSEQFF. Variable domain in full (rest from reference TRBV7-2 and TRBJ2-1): GAGVSQSPSNKVTEKGKDVELRCDPISGHTALYWYRQSLGQGLEFLIYFQGNSAPDKSGLPSDRFSAERTGGSVSTLTIQRTQQEDSAVYLCASRRGLAVLSEQFFGPGTRLTVL.

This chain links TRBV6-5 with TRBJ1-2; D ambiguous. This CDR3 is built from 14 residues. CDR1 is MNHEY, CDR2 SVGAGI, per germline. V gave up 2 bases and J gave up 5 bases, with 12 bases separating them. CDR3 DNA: TGTGCCAGCAGTTACGGACGCCGGGCGTATGGCTACACCTTC. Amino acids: CASSYGRRAYGYTF.

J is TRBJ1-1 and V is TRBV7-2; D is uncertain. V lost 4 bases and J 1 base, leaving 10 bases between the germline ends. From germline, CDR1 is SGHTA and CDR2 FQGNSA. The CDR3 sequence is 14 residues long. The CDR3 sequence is CASSSSTANTEAFF. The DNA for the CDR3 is TGTGCCAGCAGCTCATCTACAGCGAACACTGAAGCTTTCTTT.

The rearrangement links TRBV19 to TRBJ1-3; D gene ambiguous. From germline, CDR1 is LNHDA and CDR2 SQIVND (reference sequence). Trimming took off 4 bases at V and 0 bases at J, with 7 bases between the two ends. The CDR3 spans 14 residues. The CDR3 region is CASSTQRSGNTIYF. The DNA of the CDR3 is TGTGCCAGTAGTACCCAGCGCTCTGGAAACACCATATATTTT.

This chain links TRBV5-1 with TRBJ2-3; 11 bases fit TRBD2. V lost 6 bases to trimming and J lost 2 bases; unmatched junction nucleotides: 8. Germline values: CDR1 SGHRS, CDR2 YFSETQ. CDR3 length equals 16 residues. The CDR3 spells CASNPPLAGVTDTQYF. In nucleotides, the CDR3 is TGCGCCAGCAACCCCCCACTAGCGGGGGTCACAGATACGCAGTATTTT.

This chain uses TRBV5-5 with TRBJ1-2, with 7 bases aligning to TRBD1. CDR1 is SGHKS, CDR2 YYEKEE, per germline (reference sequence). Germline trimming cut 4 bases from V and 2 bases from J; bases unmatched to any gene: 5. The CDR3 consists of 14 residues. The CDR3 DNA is TGTGCCAGCAGCCCCTGGGACAGAAACTATGGCTACACCTTC. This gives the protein CASSPWDRNYGYTF.

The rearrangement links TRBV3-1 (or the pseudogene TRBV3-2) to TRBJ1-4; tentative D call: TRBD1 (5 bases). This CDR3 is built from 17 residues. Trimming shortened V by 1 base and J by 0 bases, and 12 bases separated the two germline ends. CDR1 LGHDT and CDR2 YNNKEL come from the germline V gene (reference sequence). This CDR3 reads CASSQAIGGATNEKLFF. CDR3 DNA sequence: TGTGCCAGCAGCCAAGCCATTGGGGGGGCAACTAATGAAAAACTGTTTTTT.

CDR3 region: CASSSSYRGVNSPLHF. DNA for the CDR3: TGTGCCAGCAGCTCCTCGTACAGGGGCGTAAATTCACCCCTCCACTTT. The V call is TRBV7-9, the J call TRBJ1-6; TRBD1 aligns across 7 bases. With V trimmed by 4 bases and J by 7 bases, 10 bases remained unmatched. This CDR3 spans 16 amino acids. Germline V gene sequence: CDR1 SEHNR, CDR2 FQNEAQ (reference sequence).

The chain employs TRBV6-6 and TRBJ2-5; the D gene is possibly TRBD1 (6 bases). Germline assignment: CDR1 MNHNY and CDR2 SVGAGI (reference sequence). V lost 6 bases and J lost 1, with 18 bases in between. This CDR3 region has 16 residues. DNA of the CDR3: TGTGCCAGCAGCCAGAGACAGGCAACTTTCCAAGAGACCCAGTACTTC. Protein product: CASSQRQATFQETQYF.